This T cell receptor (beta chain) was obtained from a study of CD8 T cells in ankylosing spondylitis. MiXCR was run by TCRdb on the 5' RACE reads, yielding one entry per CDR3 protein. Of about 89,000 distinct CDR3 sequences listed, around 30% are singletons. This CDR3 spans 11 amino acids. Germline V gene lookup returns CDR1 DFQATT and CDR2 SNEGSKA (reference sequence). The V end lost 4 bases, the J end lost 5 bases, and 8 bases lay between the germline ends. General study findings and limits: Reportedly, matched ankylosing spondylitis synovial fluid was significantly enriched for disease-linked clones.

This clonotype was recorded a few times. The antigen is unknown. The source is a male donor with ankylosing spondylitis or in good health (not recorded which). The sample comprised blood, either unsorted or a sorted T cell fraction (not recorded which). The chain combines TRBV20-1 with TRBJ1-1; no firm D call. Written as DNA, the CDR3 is TGCAGTGCTACAACAGAGACTGAAGCTTTCTTT. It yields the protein CSATTETEAFF.